This T cell receptor (beta chain) was captured in a study of tumor and adjacent non-tumor tissue in lung cancer (dated by TCRdb to between 2018 and 2020). The study in broad terms: The cohort included under 15 adenocarcinoma, 2 squamous cell carcinoma and 1 small cell lung cancer patients. Ages among the 15 or so patients ranged from about 31 to 85 years, there were 10 men and 5 women, and disease was at TNM stage I to III. Sequencing generated a total of approximately 130 million productive TCRbeta reads, averaging approximately 3.8 million reads per sample. The study compared bulk TCRbeta repertoires between lung tumor tissue and matched distant non-tumor lung tissue from over twelve lung cancer patients. For each patient, one tumor sample and one normal lung sample were taken, giving around 31 paired specimens that underwent TCRbeta CDR3 sequencing. What the study reported, not specific to this receptor: The cohort had only 15 or so patients, and the authors noted that larger samples and more detailed clinical data are needed. In normal lung, the top 100 clones accounted for a significantly larger cumulative share of the repertoire than in tumor tissue. Tumor tissue showed significantly higher TCR diversity (inverse Simpson) than normal lung tissue, at roughly 390 vs 170 (P = 0.0075, Mann-Whitney U test). Significantly higher TCR diversity was found in younger patients, and higher tumor TCR diversity was associated with shorter overall and disease-free survival. Because peripheral blood was not sequenced, blood TCRbeta repertoires in the lung cancer patients of the study were not examined. The methods do not name the sequencing platform or mention unique molecular identifiers.

RNA was isolated from bulk unsorted tissue, and RNA quality was assessed with a NanoDrop ND-1000 and an Agilent 2100. Distant non-tumor tissue taken more than 3 cm from the tumor edge was used as the normal lung sample. The donors were newly diagnosed lung cancer patients admitted for thoracic surgery in China from August to November 2014 who had not received prior chemotherapy. The study excluded patients who had received radiotherapy or chemotherapy before or who had another cancer at the same time. Pieces of surgical tissue measuring about 1-2.1 cm3 were kept in RNAlater solution and held at -80 degrees C until needed. Details on this clonotype: Which antigen it targets is not known. The conserved phenylalanine or tryptophan is not found at the CDR3 terminus, so this likely reflects a read error. Because the CDR3's place on the DNA is in doubt, the DNA is left out and the CDR3 is given as listed by TCRdb.

The germline V gene (reference sequence) specifies DFQATT as CDR1 and SNEGSKA as CDR2. The CDR3 is 15 residues long, ends included. Libraries were built with multiplex PCR. Instrument on record: Illumina HiSeq 2500. TCRbeta libraries were built by three rounds of nested PCR using primers (Table S4), following protocols modified from ARM-PCR. Before sequencing, PCR products in the 200-500 bp range were cut out of the gel and cleaned up using the QIAquick gel extraction kit. The authors' pipeline ran thus. Trimmomatic was used to clean the reads, FLASH merged the cleaned reads into complete CDR3 sequences, and MiTCR assigned the sequences to V(D)J germline segments. VDJtools was used to compute clonal diversity as the inverse Simpson's index. Productive reads were defined as in-frame sequences without a premature stop codon. The public sequencing data were trimmed at Q25 with fastp and processed into clonotypes with MiXCR by TCRdb, which kept only in-frame beta chains. Duplicate CDR3 protein sequences are folded into a single record with the most common DNA and genes. The authors' filters were not applied to this entry. For this sample the table gives 81,000 or so distinct CDR3 sequences, of which approximately 81% were detected only once. The ten largest account for 50% to 65% of the sample.

The chain is encoded by TRBV20-1 joined to TRBJ1-6; the table names TRBD1, a call not compared with the DNA. This sequence originates from a man aged 60-69 years with non-small cell lung cancer. Sequenced material: distant non-tumor lung tissue. The CDR3 amino acid sequence is: CSARPQGSDRSPLRY.